These 28 T cell receptor beta chains share one sample of origin, sequenced in a study of blood T cell repertoires in COVID-19. TCRdb keeps only in-frame clones here, not all; method: immunoSEQ multiplex PCR. The sample includes about 210,000 clones, approximately 80% of them seen just once. What was sequenced was PBMCs or T cells enriched from blood (not recorded which). These receptors were taken from a woman aged 45 to 65 with acute COVID-19.

This clone was counted between two and nine times. V and J are TRBV4-3 and TRBJ1-2; D unclear. This CDR3 is built from 15 residues. V lost 1 base and J 4 bases, leaving 13 bases between the germline ends. Germline V gene sequence: CDR1 LGHNA, CDR2 YSLEER. CDR3 bases: TGCGCCAGCAGCCAAGTTGGTATGGGAGGCTATGGCTACACCTTC. Protein: CASSQVGMGGYGYTF.

This chain uses TRBV18 with TRBJ1-2, with 8 bases identical to TRBD1. Trimming took 3 bases from V and 5 from J; bases not matched to a gene: 8. This CDR3 comprises 15 residues. From germline, CDR1 is KGHSH and CDR2 LQKENI. CDR3 protein: CASSPTGTGTYGYTF. As DNA, the CDR3 is TGTGCCAGCTCACCGACCGGGACAGGCACTTATGGCTACACCTTC.

The V and J genes are TRBV5-1 and TRBJ2-7; D is ambiguous. The CDR3 covers 15 residues. Germline V gene lookup returns CDR1 SGHRS and CDR2 YFSETQ. Trimming left V 0 bases short and J 4 bases short, with 14 bases between. CDR3 sequence: CASSLVATLVYEQYF. In DNA, the CDR3 is TGCGCCAGCAGCTTGGTCGCGACACTCGTTTACGAGCAGTACTTC.

This clone was detected ten times or more. The chain uses TRBV30 and TRBJ2-7; 8 nucleotides line up with TRBD2. Trimming at V came to 0 bases and at J to 1 base, leaving 20 bases not matched to a gene. Germline values: CDR1 GTSNPN, CDR2 SVGIG (reference sequence). This CDR3 is 20 amino acids long. The CDR3 loop reads CAWSVLGHPGSGTRSYEQYF. For the CDR3, the DNA is TGTGCCTGGAGTGTACTAGGACACCCGGGTTCCGGGACTAGATCCTACGAGCAGTACTTC.

The rearrangement joins TRBV6-2 or TRBV6-3 to TRBJ2-5, with TRBD2 identical over 8 bases. The CDR3 consists of 14 residues. The V segment lost 5 bases and the J segment 2 bases; nucleotides outside the gene matches: 4. Germline V gene lookup returns CDR1 MNHEY and CDR2 SVGEGT. The CDR3 sequence: CASSGAGVQETQYF. For the CDR3, the DNA is TGTGCCAGCAGTGGAGCGGGGGTTCAAGAGACCCAGTACTTC.

The rearrangement links TRBV5-4 to TRBJ2-7; 12 bases are shared with TRBD2. CDR3 length equals 16 residues. Losses at the gene ends were 4 bases for V and 5 bases for J; bases not matched to a gene: 10. The germline V gene has CDR1 SGHNT and CDR2 YYREEE (reference sequence). CDR3 region: CASSTTTSGGANEQYF. In nucleotides, the CDR3 is TGTGCCAGCAGCACCACGACTAGCGGGGGAGCTAACGAGCAGTACTTC.

The rearrangement links TRBV4-1 to TRBJ1-1; D is ambiguous. Germline lookup yields CDR1 MGHRA and CDR2 YSYEKL. The CDR3 totals 16 residues. V lost 4 bases and J lost 1, with 16 bases in between. In nucleotides, the CDR3 is TGCGCCAGCAGCCCACAAGGCACCCAGCGGAACACTGAAGCTTTCTTT. It encodes CASSPQGTQRNTEAFF.

The chain joins TRBV19 to TRBJ2-2; a possible D gene is TRBD1 (5 bases). The ends were cut back, 4 bases at V and 5 bases at J, with 14 bases in the middle. CDR1 is LNHDA, CDR2 SQIVND, per germline (reference sequence). This CDR3 is built from 15 residues. The CDR3 here is CASSSMAGQTGELFF. CDR3 bases: TGTGCCAGTAGTAGTATGGCAGGGCAAACCGGGGAGCTGTTTTTT. The variable domain in full, with the rest retrieved from reference TRBV19 and TRBJ2-2, is DGGITQSPKYLFRKEGQNVTLSCEQNLNHDAMYWYRQDPGQGLRLIYYSQIVNDFQKGDIAEGYSVSREKKESFPLTVTSAQKNPTAFYLCASSSMAGQTGELFFGEGSRLTVL.

The CDR3 DNA reads TGTGCCAGCACCTCGGACTCAGTTACCTCCTACGAGCAGTACTTC. Its translation is CASTSDSVTSYEQYF. This chain uses TRBV7-9 with TRBJ2-7; TRBD2 might be the D (5 bases). The CDR3 sequence is 15 residues long. Trimming took 7 bases from V and 0 from J, leaving 16 bases between them. The germline V gene has CDR1 SEHNR and CDR2 FQNEAQ (reference sequence).

This chain uses TRBV9 with TRBJ2-1, with D perhaps TRBD2 (6 bases). The germline V gene has CDR1 SGDLS and CDR2 YYNGEE. This CDR3 is built from 14 residues. The ends were cut back, 0 bases at V and 8 bases at J, with 12 bases in the middle. CDR3 protein: CASSVVGGADEQFF. The CDR3 nucleotides read TGTGCCAGCAGCGTAGTCGGGGGAGCTGATGAGCAGTTCTTC. The full variable domain, in which reference TRBV9 and TRBJ2-1 provide the parts outside the CDR3, is DSGVTQTPKHLITATGQRVTLRCSPRSGDLSVYWYQQSLDQGLQFLIQYYNGEERAKGNILERFSAQQFPDLHSELNLSSLELGDSALYFCASSVVGGADEQFFGPGTRLTVL.

The V gene is TRBV28, the J gene TRBJ1-2, with no clear D. Germline lookup yields CDR1 MDHEN and CDR2 SYDVKM. V gave up 9 bases and J gave up 0 bases, with 8 bases separating them. The CDR3 is 12 amino acids. This CDR3 is CASRHPNYGYTF. In DNA, the CDR3 is TGTGCCAGTAGACATCCTAACTATGGCTACACCTTC.

The V gene is TRBV7-2, the J gene TRBJ1-1; 7 bases align to TRBD1. The germline V gene has CDR1 SGHTA and CDR2 FQGNSA. This CDR3 has 14 residues. The V gene end was trimmed by 6 bases and the J gene end by 7 bases; junction bases not matched to a gene: 11. CDR3 protein: CASSLFDRDIEAFF. Written as DNA, the CDR3 is TGTGCCAGCAGTCTATTTGACAGGGATATTGAAGCTTTCTTT.

This sequence joins TRBV12-5 and TRBJ1-6, with 7 bases matching TRBD1. Trimming removed 8 bases from V and 3 bases from J; junction bases left unmatched: 4. This CDR3 region has 14 residues. Germline loops: CDR1 LGHNT, CDR2 FRNRAP. The CDR3 DNA sequence: TGTGCTAGTTTCTCAGGGGGCTATAATTCACCCCTCCACTTT. Amino acids: CASFSGGYNSPLHF.

The chain combines TRBV7-3 with TRBJ2-1; 10 bases agree with TRBD2. V shed 5 bases, J shed 6 bases, and the junction held 7 bases outside the gene matches. This CDR3 is built from 15 residues. Per the germline V gene, CDR1 is SGHTA and CDR2 is FQGTGA. CDR3 sequence reads: CASSPPLAGVNEQFF. The CDR3 DNA sequence: TGTGCCAGCAGCCCACCCCTAGCGGGAGTCAATGAGCAGTTCTTC.

A remark on this clone: Other DNA sequences in the sample encode the same CDR3. The chain carries TRBV18 and TRBJ2-7; TRBD1 matches 7 bases. This CDR3 is built from 14 residues. Per the germline V gene, CDR1 is KGHSH and CDR2 is LQKENI. Trimming took 3 bases from V and 2 from J; bases not matched to a gene: 4. The CDR3 DNA reads as TGTGCCAGCTCACCCCGACAGGGAACCTACGAGCAGTACTTC. It is translated as CASSPRQGTYEQYF.

This clone was observed a few times. This sequence joins TRBV28 and TRBJ1-1; the match to TRBD1 covers 8 bases. V shed 7 bases and J 5 bases; nucleotides not matched to a gene: 9. CDR1 and CDR2 (germline): MDHEN, SYDVKM. The length of the CDR3 is 14 residues. The CDR3 here is CASTSAGGGTEAFF. In nucleotides, the CDR3 is TGTGCCAGCACCTCCGCAGGGGGCGGGACTGAAGCTTTCTTT.

The chain couples TRBV18 to TRBJ2-6; 7 bases are a match to TRBD2. The CDR3 totals 17 residues. With 5 bases clipped from V and 0 bases from J, the junction kept 7 bases outside the gene matches. Germline V gene lookup returns CDR1 KGHSH and CDR2 LQKENI. CDR3 sequence reads: CASSTLAESSGANVLTF. The CDR3 bases are TGTGCCAGCTCAACCCTAGCGGAGAGCTCTGGGGCCAACGTCCTGACTTTC. The variable domain in full, completed from reference TRBV18 and TRBJ2-6, reads NAGVMQNPRHLVRRRGQEARLRCSPMKGHSHVYWYRQLPEEGLKFMVYLQKENIIDESGMPKERFSAEFPKEGPSILRIQQVVRGDSAAYFCASSTLAESSGANVLTFGAGSRLTVL.

V and J are TRBV7-2 and TRBJ2-4, with a weak D call TRBD2 (6 bases). This CDR3 is 15 amino acids long. Trimming shortened V by 5 bases and J by 7 bases, and 18 bases separated the two germline ends. In germline, CDR1 is SGHTA, CDR2 FQGNSA. The CDR3 sequence is CASSHGGTKGNIQYF. CDR3 DNA sequence: TGTGCCAGCAGCCACGGGGGAACTAAGGGGAACATTCAGTACTTC.

The CDR3 DNA follows: TGTGCCAGCACCCAGGGGGGTCGAACTGAAGCTTTCTTT. Residues: CASTQGGRTEAFF. The chain carries TRBV28 and TRBJ1-1; 7 bases map to TRBD1. The junction had 7 bases not matched to a gene; V was cut back by 7 bases and J by 5 bases. The V gene's germline CDR1 is MDHEN and CDR2 SYDVKM. The CDR3 runs 13 residues.

The chain uses TRBV5-1 and TRBJ2-2, with 9 bases lining up with TRBD1. There are 17 residues in the CDR3. Per the germline V gene, CDR1 is SGHRS and CDR2 is YFSETQ. With 3 bases clipped from V and 0 bases from J, the junction kept 6 bases outside the gene matches. As DNA, the CDR3 is TGCGCCAGCAGCTCCGGGACAGGGTATTCGAACACCGGGGAGCTGTTTTTT. This codes for CASSSGTGYSNTGELFF.

V usage is TRBV11-2 and J usage is TRBJ2-1, with a weak D call TRBD1 (5 bases). Germline-derived CDR1 and CDR2 are SGHAT and FQNNGV. The V and J ends lost 4 bases and 8 bases respectively, with 12 bases between them. CDR3 length: 13 residues. The CDR3 reads CASSCQGCDEQFF. The CDR3 DNA reads TGTGCCAGCAGCTGTCAGGGTTGCGATGAGCAGTTCTTC. The full variable domain, its missing parts supplied by reference TRBV11-2 and TRBJ2-1, is EAGVAQSPRYKIIEKRQSVAFWCNPISGHATLYWYQQILGQGPKLLIQFQNNGVVDDSQLPKDRFSAERLKGVDSTLKIQPAKLEDSAVYLCASSCQGCDEQFFGPGTRLTVL.

This clone was counted only a few times. The CDR3 protein is CASSPLASSYEQYF. As DNA, the CDR3 is TGTGCCAGCTCACCGTTAGCCAGTTCCTACGAGCAGTACTTC. The V and J genes are TRBV18 and TRBJ2-7; no firm D call. Germline V gives CDR1 KGHSH, CDR2 LQKENI. The CDR3 totals 14 residues. Trimming took 3 bases from V and 1 from J, leaving 10 bases between them.

The V and J genes are TRBV5-6 and TRBJ1-5; 7 nucleotides match TRBD1. CDR1 is SGHDT and CDR2 is YYEEEE in the germline V gene. The length of the CDR3 is 15 residues. With V trimmed by 2 bases and J by 3 bases, 5 bases remained unmatched. The CDR3 DNA is TGTGCCAGCAGCTTTTCAGGGGGTATCAATCAGCCCCAGCATTTT. This translates into CASSFSGGINQPQHF.

The rearrangement joins TRBV29-1 to TRBJ1-2; D is undetermined. The CDR3 length is 14 residues. Germline loops: CDR1 SQVTM, CDR2 ANQGSEA. The V gene lost 5 bases and the J gene lost 0 bases, with 13 bases spanning the gap. The CDR3 here is CSVQPEFANYGYTF. DNA of the CDR3: TGCAGCGTTCAACCAGAATTTGCTAACTATGGCTACACCTTC.

The genes are TRBV7-2 and TRBJ2-5, with D uncertain. The V end lost 2 bases, the J end lost 2 bases, and 9 bases lay between the germline ends. This CDR3 has 14 residues. CDR1 is SGHTA, CDR2 FQGNSA, per germline. The CDR3 DNA reads TGTGCCAGCAGCTTATTTCAGATTCAAGAGACCCAGTACTTC. Translation: CASSLFQIQETQYF.

The chain has TRBV28 and TRBJ1-6; a possible D gene is TRBD1 (6 bases). Germline CDR1 is MDHEN and CDR2 is SYDVKM. Trimming cost V 7 bases and J 7 bases, with 11 bases left between them. The CDR3 contains 13 residues. In DNA, the CDR3 is TGTGCCAGCACCACTCAGGGGAATTCACCCCTCCACTTT. Encoded protein: CASTTQGNSPLHF.

The rearrangement uses TRBV3-1 (or the pseudogene TRBV3-2) and TRBJ2-7; tentative D call: TRBD2 (6 bases). Germline V gene data show CDR1 as LGHDT and CDR2 as YNNKEL (reference sequence). V was shortened by 4 bases and J by 4 bases, with 20 bases between the two germline ends. This CDR3 has 16 residues. CDR3 in amino acids: CASSLSPWAGPYEQYF. The CDR3 nucleotides are TGTGCCAGCAGCCTATCTCCCTGGGCGGGACCTTACGAGCAGTACTTC.

CDR3 bases: TGTGCCAGCGGACATTACGAGCAGTACTTC. It specifies CASGHYEQYF. The V and J genes are TRBV27 and TRBJ2-7, with TRBD1 as a possible D gene (5 bases). Germline V gene sequence: CDR1 MNHEY, CDR2 SMNVEV (reference sequence). The length of the CDR3 is 10 residues. The V end was cut by 8 bases, the J end by 4 bases, with 6 bases between.